The 2 T cell receptor beta chains below come from one sample, sequenced in a study of identical twins. TCRdb redid the calling of the 5' RACE reads with MiXCR, one entry per CDR3 protein. The table has about 240,000 distinct CDR3 sequences, more than 9% seen once. What was sequenced was memory T cells sorted from blood. The receptors originated from a man aged 50 or older in good health.

The V call is TRBV20-1, the J call TRBJ1-5, with no clear D. Germline CDR1 reads DFQATT; CDR2 reads SNEGSKA (reference sequence). The CDR3 totals 15 residues. Trimming cost V 0 bases and J 9 bases, with 18 bases left between them. The CDR3: CSARDTTSGFLPQHF. The CDR3 DNA follows: TGCAGTGCTAGAGATACAACATCCGGGTTTCTGCCCCAGCATTTT.

The V and J genes are TRBV5-1 and TRBJ2-5; 7 bases map to TRBD2. Germline V gives CDR1 SGHRS, CDR2 YFSETQ. J gave up 5 bases and V 4 bases, and 8 bases lay outside the gene matches. This CDR3 comprises 14 residues. The CDR3 bases are TGCGCCAGCAGCCCGACTGATAGCGGGGAGACCCAGTACTTC. Its translation is CASSPTDSGETQYF.